Here is one TCR beta chain with its context. The CDR3 is 15 residues long. Deletions cut 7 bases from V and 3 bases from J, with 19 bases between. Looked up from germline, CDR1 is MDHEN and CDR2 is SYDVKM. Survey-level immunoSEQ sequencing profiled the TCR beta repertoire. TCRdb's table, derived via immunoSEQ multiplex PCR, lists solely in-frame clones and lacks some. This table holds approximately 53,000 clones, approximately 95% found once. Sequencing input: PBMCs. The clonotype comes from a man in his forties with rheumatoid arthritis. The rearrangement links TRBV28 to TRBJ2-7; possible D gene TRBD1, 6 bases. CDR3 region: CASTARDRRIYEQYF. CDR3 DNA sequence: TGTGCCAGCACCGCGCGAGACAGGCGGATCTACGAGCAGTACTTC.